This T cell receptor beta chain was sequenced during a study of T cell responses to AZD1222 COVID-19 vaccine. The germline CDR1 and CDR2 sequences are MNHNS and SASEGT. The CDR3 covers 15 residues. V was clipped by 1 base and J by 5 bases; unmatched bases: 4. The method was immunoSEQ multiplex PCR; TCRdb's version includes in-frame clones alone and lacks a portion of them. The sample lists 130,000 to 150,000 clones; approximately 85% were seen once. Study outcomes and limitations: Only after the peak T cell response were repertoires sampled.

Regarding this clone: Its specificity is not known.

The chain combines TRBV6-1 with TRBJ2-5; 10 nucleotides agree with TRBD2. The specimen comprised peripheral blood, sampled on day 0 of MenACWY control vaccination. The TCR sequence derives from an adult in good health. CDR3 DNA: TGTGCCAGCAGTGAAGAAGCGGGGGGGCTGGAGACCCAGTACTTC. Translating gives CASSEEAGGLETQYF.